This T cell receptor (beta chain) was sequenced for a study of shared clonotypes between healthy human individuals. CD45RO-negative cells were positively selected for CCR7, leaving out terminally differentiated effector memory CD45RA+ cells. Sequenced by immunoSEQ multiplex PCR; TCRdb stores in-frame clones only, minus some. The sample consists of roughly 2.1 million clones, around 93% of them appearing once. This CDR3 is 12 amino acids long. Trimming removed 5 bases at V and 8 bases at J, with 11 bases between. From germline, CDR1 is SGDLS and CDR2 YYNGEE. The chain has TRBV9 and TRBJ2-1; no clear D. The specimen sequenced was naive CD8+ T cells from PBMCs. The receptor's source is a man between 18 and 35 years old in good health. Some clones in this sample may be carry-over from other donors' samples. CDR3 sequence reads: CASRGWADEQFF. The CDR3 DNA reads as TGTGCCAGCAGAGGCTGGGCGGATGAGCAGTTCTTC.